This passage covers 18 T cell receptor beta chains from one sample sequenced in a study of T cells in Graves' hyperthyroidism and ophthalmopathy. Amplified TCR beta CDR3 regions came from RNA transcripts. Carried out on the TCR CDR3, a first-round RT-PCR used the HTBI primer set. One entry per CDR3 protein, called by TCRdb with MiXCR from the multiplex PCR reads. There are some 560,000 distinct CDR3 sequences in the sample; 14% occur only once, and about 14% lies in the top ten. Sequenced material: blood. These receptors were collected from a woman aged 40 to 50 with Graves' hyperthyroidism.

The chain has TRBV9 and TRBJ1-1; 10 bases align to TRBD1. This CDR3 contains 15 residues. Germline trimming cut 4 bases from V and 11 bases from J; bases unmatched to any gene: 14. Germline CDR1 and CDR2: SGDLS and YYNGEE. CDR3 amino acids: CASSPQGTGVYMAFF. The CDR3 bases are TGTGCCAGCAGCCCCCAGGGGACAGGGGTTTATATGGCTTTCTTT. The full variable domain, rest sourced from reference TRBV9 and TRBJ1-1, is DSGVTQTPKHLITATGQRVTLRCSPRSGDLSVYWYQQSLDQGLQFLIQYYNGEERAKGNILERFSAQQFPDLHSELNLSSLELGDSALYFCASSPQGTGVYMAFFGQGTRLTVV.

This clonotype was detected only a few times. This rearrangement joins TRBV2 to TRBJ1-2, with D tentatively TRBD1 (6 bases). Trimming pared 6 bases from V and 5 bases from J, leaving 13 bases between. The germline V gene has CDR1 SNHLY and CDR2 FYNNEI. CDR3 length: 13 amino acids. DNA of the CDR3: TGTGCCAGCAGGACCGAGGACAGTTATGGCTACACCTTC. Amino acid sequence: CASRTEDSYGYTF.

V gene TRBV6-2 or TRBV6-3 combines with J gene TRBJ2-7, with TRBD1 matching over 7 bases. This CDR3 comprises 14 residues. Per the germline V gene, CDR1 is MNHEY and CDR2 is SVGEGT. V gave up 6 bases and J gave up 3 bases; unmatched junction bases: 8. The CDR3 DNA is TGTGCCAGCAGCTCAAGACAGGGTGTCTACGAGCAGTACTTC. Translating it yields CASSSRQGVYEQYF.

Ten or more counts support this clonotype. This chain joins TRBV2 and TRBJ2-2, with TRBD2 matching over 7 bases. CDR3 length: 15 amino acids. Germline V gene data show CDR1 as SNHLY and CDR2 as FYNNEI. V lost 6 bases to trimming and J lost 0 bases; unmatched junction nucleotides: 4. CDR3 residues: CASRLLAANTGELFF. The CDR3 coding sequence is TGTGCCAGCAGGCTTCTAGCGGCGAACACCGGGGAGCTGTTTTTT.

This clonotype was counted ten times or more. The rearrangement joins TRBV20-1 to TRBJ2-1; 12 nucleotides line up with TRBD2. Germline CDR1 and CDR2: DFQATT and SNEGSKA (reference sequence). The trim removed 3 bases at V and 2 bases at J, leaving 5 bases unmatched. There are 16 residues in the CDR3. DNA of the CDR3: TGCAGTGCTAGTGGGCTAGCGGGAGGGCCCTACAATGAGCAGTTCTTC. Translating gives CSASGLAGGPYNEQFF.

In this sample, this clonotype turned up many times. The J gene is TRBJ2-7, the V gene TRBV10-3; D remains ambiguous. The CDR3 sequence is 13 residues long. Germline V gene lookup returns CDR1 ENHRY and CDR2 SYGVKD. Between the trimmed V and J ends, which lost 7 bases and 3 bases, there was a span of 13 bases. The CDR3 bases are TGTGCCATCAAAACAAAACCGGACTACGAGCAGTACTTC. This translates into CAIKTKPDYEQYF.

This clonotype was observed at least ten times. This sequence joins TRBV3-1 and TRBJ1-6; D uncertain. The CDR3 loop spans 16 amino acids. Germline lookup yields CDR1 LGHDT and CDR2 YNNKEL (reference sequence). Trimming removed 5 bases from V and 10 bases from J, with 21 bases in between. CDR3 DNA sequence: TGTGCCAGCAGCGCAGCCTATGGGAGGGCCGCATCACCCCTCCACTTT. Protein: CASSAAYGRAASPLHF.

This clonotype was seen only a few times. V is TRBV2 and J is TRBJ2-7, with D tentatively TRBD2 (6 bases). Trimming stripped 7 bases from V and 2 bases from J, with 15 bases between. CDR3 length: 14 residues. In germline, CDR1 is SNHLY, CDR2 FYNNEI. CDR3 DNA: TGTGCCAGCAATTTAGCGGAGACTACCTACGAGCAGTACTTC. This translates into CASNLAETTYEQYF. The full variable domain, with the rest looked up from reference TRBV2 and TRBJ2-7, is EPEVTQTPSHQVTQMGQEVILRCVPISNHLYFYWYRQILGQKVEFLVSFYNNEISEKSEIFDDQFSVERPDGSNFTLKIRSTKLEDSAMYFCASNLAETTYEQYFGPGTRLTVT.

This clonotype has ten or more counts. The chain uses TRBV5-1 and TRBJ2-1; TRBD2 agrees at 14 bases. The CDR3 totals 16 residues. The V segment lost 4 bases and the J segment 9 bases; nucleotides outside the gene matches: 9. The germline V gene has CDR1 SGHRS and CDR2 YFSETQ. The CDR3 sequence: CASSPPGLAGEVEQFF. The DNA of the CDR3 is TGCGCCAGCAGCCCCCCGGGACTAGCGGGAGAGGTTGAGCAGTTCTTC. Variable domain in full (rest from reference TRBV5-1 and TRBJ2-1): KAGVTQTPRYLIKTRGQQVTLSCSPISGHRSVSWYQQTPGQGLQFLFEYFSETQRNKGNFPGRFSGRQFSNSRSEMNVSTLELGDSALYLCASSPPGLAGEVEQFFGPGTRLTVL.

The V gene is TRBV29-1, the J gene TRBJ1-1; D is undetermined. Trimming took off 7 bases at V and 3 bases at J, with 15 bases between the two ends. Germline CDR1 reads SQVTM; CDR2 reads ANQGSEA. This CDR3 region has 13 residues. The DNA for the CDR3 is TGCAGCGCCCTCCTGACCGTGTACACTGAAGCTTTCTTT. Its translation: CSALLTVYTEAFF.

This clonotype occurred many times. V and J are TRBV7-8 and TRBJ2-1; possibly TRBD1 for D (5 bases). The CDR3 sequence is 15 residues long. Germline V lookup: CDR1 SGHVS, CDR2 FQNEAQ. The V end was cut by 0 bases, the J end by 3 bases, with 9 bases between. CDR3 amino acids: CASSLADSLYNEQFF. The CDR3 bases are TGTGCCAGCAGCTTAGCAGACAGTCTCTACAATGAGCAGTTCTTC.

This clonotype was counted a few times. The chain recombines TRBV6-1 with TRBJ2-1; 7 nucleotides agree with TRBD1. Germline V lookup: CDR1 MNHNS, CDR2 SASEGT. This CDR3 has 16 amino acids. J lost 2 bases, V lost 6 bases, and 10 bases had no gene match. The CDR3 here is CASRAVQGYTYNEQFF. DNA of the CDR3: TGTGCCAGCAGGGCTGTACAGGGGTATACCTACAATGAGCAGTTCTTC.

This rearrangement joins TRBV28 to TRBJ2-2, with TRBD2 matching over 9 bases. V was clipped by 5 bases and J by 7 bases; unmatched bases: 14. The CDR3 runs 17 residues. Looked up from germline, CDR1 is MDHEN and CDR2 is SYDVKM. CDR3 DNA sequence: TGTGCCAGCAGTCTAACCCCAGCGGGAGGAGCTGGCGGGGAGCTGTTTTTT. Amino acids: CASSLTPAGGAGGELFF.

This clonotype was picked up many times. The chain carries TRBV2 and TRBJ2-1, with 9 bases identical to TRBD1. The ends lost 2 bases at V and 4 bases at J; junction bases unmatched: 9. The CDR3 has 17 residues. Germline assignment: CDR1 SNHLY and CDR2 FYNNEI. This CDR3 is CASSELGNRGLYNEQFF. The CDR3, as DNA: TGTGCCAGCAGTGAATTGGGGAACAGGGGGCTTTACAATGAGCAGTTCTTC.

This clonotype was seen more than once but under ten times. This may come from a read error, since a much larger clone is one base off. Given the absence of the conserved phenylalanine or tryptophan at the CDR3 end, a read error is likely. The genes are TRBV20-1 and TRBJ2-3; 8 nucleotides match TRBD2. This CDR3 contains 16 residues. Germline CDR1 is DFQATT and CDR2 is SNEGSKA (reference sequence). V gave up 6 bases and J gave up 4 bases; unmatched junction bases: 15. CDR3 region: CSAPTIAGRGADTQYL. CDR3 DNA sequence: TGCAGTGCGCCCACTATAGCGGGAAGGGGTGCAGATACGCAGTATCTT.

This clonotype turned up a few times. The chain uses TRBV7-9 and TRBJ2-5; 9 bases match TRBD2. Germline CDR1 reads SEHNR; CDR2 reads FQNEAQ (reference sequence). The V segment lost 9 bases and the J segment 7 bases; nucleotides outside the gene matches: 9. This CDR3 is built from 13 residues. The CDR3 region is CASRVAGVGTQYF. The CDR3 DNA sequence: TGTGCCAGTAGGGTAGCGGGAGTCGGGACCCAGTACTTC.

Ten or more counts support this clonotype. V is TRBV28 and J is TRBJ1-6; D uncertain. The CDR3 is 15 residues long. The V and J ends lost 4 bases and 9 bases respectively, with 16 bases between them. The V gene's germline CDR1 is MDHEN and CDR2 SYDVKM. CDR3 amino acids: CASSSQGLGSSPLHF. CDR3 DNA sequence: TGTGCCAGCAGTTCTCAAGGTCTTGGGAGTTCACCCCTCCACTTT.

The sample holds a few counts of this clonotype. The rearrangement uses TRBV7-9 and TRBJ2-5; 10 bases agree with TRBD2. Per germline, CDR1 SEHNR and CDR2 FQNEAQ (reference sequence). This CDR3 contains 17 residues. V dropped 5 bases and J dropped 5; count of bases not matched to a gene: 14. The CDR3 sequence is CASSPPSASGSIETQYF. In DNA, the CDR3 is TGTGCCAGCAGCCCCCCGTCGGCTAGCGGGAGCATTGAGACCCAGTACTTC.